Below, one T cell receptor (beta chain) is given with its context. This sample stems from a study of T cell changes during pregnancy in multiple sclerosis. This CDR3 contains 14 residues. Per the germline V gene, CDR1 is SNHLY and CDR2 is FYNNEI. Trimming took 3 bases from V and 7 from J, leaving 15 bases between them. The repertoire was sequenced with immunoSEQ multiplex PCR; TCRdb's copy has only in-frame clones and lacks some. This table holds 40,000 to 45,000 clones, around 92% found once. The source is a female donor with multiple sclerosis, enrolled in a pregnancy study. The specimen sequenced was peripheral blood. The V and J genes are TRBV2 and TRBJ1-1, with TRBD1 as a possible D gene (6 bases). CDR3 protein: CASSDRQVIIEAFF. The CDR3 DNA reads TGTGCCAGCAGTGACAGACAGGTTATTATTGAAGCTTTCTTT.